This T cell receptor (beta chain) comes out of a study of T-cell memory formation after mild COVID-19. This clonotype occurred a few times. cDNA libraries for TCR alpha and TCR beta, carrying sample barcodes and UMIs, came from 5'RACE with constant-segment primers. TCRdb re-derived calls from the 5' RACE reads in MiXCR, one entry per CDR3 protein. The table records 250,000 to 300,000 distinct CDR3 sequences, 15% to 20% of them present only once. The source of this sequence is a man between 18 and 29 years old who had mild COVID-19 (a few samples of this study predate the infection). Cell type and time point are not known. Source material: PBMCs or a T cell subset sorted from them (not recorded which).

DNA of the CDR3: TGTGCCAGCAGCGTAGCTGTAGGGGTCAATCAGCCCCAGCATTTT. Translated, it gives CASSVAVGVNQPQHF. V and J are TRBV9 and TRBJ1-5, with D perhaps matching TRBD1 (5 bases). Trimming stripped 0 bases from V and 3 bases from J, with 10 bases between. CDR1 and CDR2 from the germline V gene are SGDLS and YYNGEE. The CDR3 totals 15 residues.